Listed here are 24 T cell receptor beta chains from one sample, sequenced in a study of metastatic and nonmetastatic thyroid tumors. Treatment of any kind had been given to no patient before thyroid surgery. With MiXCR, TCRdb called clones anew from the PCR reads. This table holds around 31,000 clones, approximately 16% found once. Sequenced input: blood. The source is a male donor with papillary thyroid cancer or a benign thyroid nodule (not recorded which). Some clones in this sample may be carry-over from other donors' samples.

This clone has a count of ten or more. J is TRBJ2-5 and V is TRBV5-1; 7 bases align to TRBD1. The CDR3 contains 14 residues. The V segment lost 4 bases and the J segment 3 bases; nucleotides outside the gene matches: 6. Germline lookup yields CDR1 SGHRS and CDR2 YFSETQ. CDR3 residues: CASSTGQWEETQYF. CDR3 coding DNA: TGCGCCAGCAGCACGGGACAGTGGGAAGAGACCCAGTACTTC.

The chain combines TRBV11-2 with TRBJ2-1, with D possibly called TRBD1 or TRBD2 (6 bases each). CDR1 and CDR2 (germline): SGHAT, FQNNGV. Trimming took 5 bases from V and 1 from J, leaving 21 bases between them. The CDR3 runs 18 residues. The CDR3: CASSPSLGGRISYNEQFF. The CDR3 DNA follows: TGTGCCAGCAGCCCCAGTCTAGGGGGGAGGATTTCCTACAATGAGCAGTTCTTC.

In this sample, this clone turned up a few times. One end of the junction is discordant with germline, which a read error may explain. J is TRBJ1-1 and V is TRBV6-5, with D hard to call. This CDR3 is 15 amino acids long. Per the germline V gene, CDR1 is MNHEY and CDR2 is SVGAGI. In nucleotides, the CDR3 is TGTGTCAGCAGTTACACGGGTTCCATGAACACTGAAGCTTTCTTT. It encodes CVSSYTGSMNTEAFF.

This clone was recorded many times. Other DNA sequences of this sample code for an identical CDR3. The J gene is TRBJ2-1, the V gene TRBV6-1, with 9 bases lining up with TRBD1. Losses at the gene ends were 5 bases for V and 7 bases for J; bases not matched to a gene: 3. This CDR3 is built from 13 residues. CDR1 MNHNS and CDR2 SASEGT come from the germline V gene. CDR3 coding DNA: TGTGCCAGCAGTTTCGGGACAGGGAATGAGCAGTTCTTC. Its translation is CASSFGTGNEQFF.

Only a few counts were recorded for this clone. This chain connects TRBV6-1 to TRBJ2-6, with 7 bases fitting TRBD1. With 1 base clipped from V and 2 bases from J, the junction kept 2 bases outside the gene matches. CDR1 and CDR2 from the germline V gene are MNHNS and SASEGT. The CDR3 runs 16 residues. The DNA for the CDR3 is TGTGCCAGCAGTGAAGACAGGGGAACTGGGGCCAACGTCCTGACTTTC. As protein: CASSEDRGTGANVLTF.

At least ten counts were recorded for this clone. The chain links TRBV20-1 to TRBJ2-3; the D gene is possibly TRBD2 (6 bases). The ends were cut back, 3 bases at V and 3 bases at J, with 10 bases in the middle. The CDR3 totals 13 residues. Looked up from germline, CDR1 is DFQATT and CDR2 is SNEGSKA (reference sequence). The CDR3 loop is CSASAAGTDTQYF. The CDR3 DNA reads TGCAGTGCTAGCGCCGCGGGAACAGATACGCAGTATTTT.

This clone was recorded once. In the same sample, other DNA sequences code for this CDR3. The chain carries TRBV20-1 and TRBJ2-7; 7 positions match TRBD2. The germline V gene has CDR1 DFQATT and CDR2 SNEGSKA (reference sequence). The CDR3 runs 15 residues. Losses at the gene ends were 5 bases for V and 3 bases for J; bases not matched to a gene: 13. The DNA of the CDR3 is TGCAGTGCTCTCTCACCTGCCAGCGGGATCTACGAGCAGTACTTC. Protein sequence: CSALSPASGIYEQYF.

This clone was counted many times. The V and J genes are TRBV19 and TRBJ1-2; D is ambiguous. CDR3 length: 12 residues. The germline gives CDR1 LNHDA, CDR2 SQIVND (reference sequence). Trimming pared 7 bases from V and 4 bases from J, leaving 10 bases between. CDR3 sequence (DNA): TGTGCCAGTAATGAAGGGAGCTATGGCTACACCTTC. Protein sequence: CASNEGSYGYTF. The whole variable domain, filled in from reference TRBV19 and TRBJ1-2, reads DGGITQSPKYLFRKEGQNVTLSCEQNLNHDAMYWYRQDPGQGLRLIYYSQIVNDFQKGDIAEGYSVSREKKESFPLTVTSAQKNPTAFYLCASNEGSYGYTFGSGTRLTVV.

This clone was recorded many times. In DNA, the CDR3 is TGTGCCAGCAGGATCACTAGCTTCGCGGTAAATGAGCAGTTCTTC. Translating it yields CASRITSFAVNEQFF. The chain uses TRBV6-1 and TRBJ2-1; weak D call: TRBD2 (6 bases). Germline V gene lookup returns CDR1 MNHNS and CDR2 SASEGT. Trimming removed 6 bases at V and 7 bases at J, with 19 bases between. The CDR3 loop spans 15 amino acids.

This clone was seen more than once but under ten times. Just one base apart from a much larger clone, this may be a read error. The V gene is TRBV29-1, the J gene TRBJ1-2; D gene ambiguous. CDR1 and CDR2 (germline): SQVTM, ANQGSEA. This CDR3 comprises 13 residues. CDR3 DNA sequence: TGCGGCGTTGAAGATGGGGTCACCTATGGCTACACCTTC. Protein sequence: CGVEDGVTYGYTF.

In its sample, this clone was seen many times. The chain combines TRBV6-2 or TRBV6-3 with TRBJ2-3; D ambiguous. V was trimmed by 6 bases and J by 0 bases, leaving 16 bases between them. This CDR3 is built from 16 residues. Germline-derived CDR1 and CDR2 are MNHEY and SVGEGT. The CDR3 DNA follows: TGTGCCAGCAGCTACCCTATGGGCGGTAGCACAGATACGCAGTATTTT. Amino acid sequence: CASSYPMGGSTDTQYF.

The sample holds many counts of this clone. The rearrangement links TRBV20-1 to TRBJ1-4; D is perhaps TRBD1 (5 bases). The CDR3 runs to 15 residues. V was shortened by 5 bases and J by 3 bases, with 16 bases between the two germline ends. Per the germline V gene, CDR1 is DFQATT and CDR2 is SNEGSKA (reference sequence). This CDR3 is CSARIDGTANEKLFF. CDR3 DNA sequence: TGCAGTGCTCGTATCGACGGGACGGCTAATGAAAAACTGTTTTTT.

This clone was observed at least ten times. For the CDR3, the DNA is TGTGCCAGCAGCTTTAAAGGTACAGGGGCGGACACTGAAGCTTTCTTT. As protein: CASSFKGTGADTEAFF. The chain has TRBV5-5 and TRBJ1-1; 7 bases match TRBD1. Per the germline V gene, CDR1 is SGHKS and CDR2 is YYEKEE (reference sequence). CDR3 length: 16 amino acids. After removal of 2 bases from V and 3 bases from J, the junction contained 10 bases not matched to a gene.

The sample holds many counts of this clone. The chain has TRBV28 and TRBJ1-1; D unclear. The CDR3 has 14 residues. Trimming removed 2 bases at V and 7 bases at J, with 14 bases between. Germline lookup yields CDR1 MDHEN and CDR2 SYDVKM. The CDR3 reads CASSLGELLGEAFF. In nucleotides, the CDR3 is TGTGCCAGCAGTTTAGGCGAGTTGTTGGGTGAAGCTTTCTTT.

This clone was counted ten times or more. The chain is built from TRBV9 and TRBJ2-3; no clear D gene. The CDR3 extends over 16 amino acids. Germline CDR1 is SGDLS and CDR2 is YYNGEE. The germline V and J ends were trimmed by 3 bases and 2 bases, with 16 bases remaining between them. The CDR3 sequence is CASSATLLKDTDTQYF. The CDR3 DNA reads TGTGCCAGCAGCGCAACCCTATTAAAAGACACAGATACGCAGTATTTT.

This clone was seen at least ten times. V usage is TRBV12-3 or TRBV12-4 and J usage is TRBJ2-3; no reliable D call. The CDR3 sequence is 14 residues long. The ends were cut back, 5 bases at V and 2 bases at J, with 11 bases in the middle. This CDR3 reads CASSSSLTTDTQYF. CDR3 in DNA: TGTGCCAGCAGTAGTAGCCTTACCACAGATACGCAGTATTTT.

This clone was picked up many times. The CDR3 nucleotides are TGTGCCACTCAGACTAGCGCAATTACGAGCTCCTACAATGAGCAGTTCTTC. Amino acid sequence: CATQTSAITSSYNEQFF. The chain joins TRBV24-1 to TRBJ2-1; 8 bases fit TRBD2. The CDR3 runs 17 residues. The V gene end was trimmed by 10 bases and the J gene end by 0 bases; junction bases not matched to a gene: 13. Germline V gene data show CDR1 as KGHDR and CDR2 as SFDVKD.

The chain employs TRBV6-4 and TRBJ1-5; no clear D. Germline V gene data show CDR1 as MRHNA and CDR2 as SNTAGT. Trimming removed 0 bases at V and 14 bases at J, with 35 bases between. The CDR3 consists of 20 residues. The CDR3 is CASSDSGHRLGRDSNQHKHF. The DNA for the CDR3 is TGTGCCAGCAGTGACTCTGGGCACCGGCTCGGGCGGGATAGCAATCAGCACAAGCATTTT.

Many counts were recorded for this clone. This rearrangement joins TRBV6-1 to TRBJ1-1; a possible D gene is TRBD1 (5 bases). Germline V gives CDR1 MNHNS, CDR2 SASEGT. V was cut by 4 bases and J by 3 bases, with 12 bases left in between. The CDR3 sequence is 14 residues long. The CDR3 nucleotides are TGTGCCAGCAGTGTTCAGGGACGGGACACTGAAGCTTTCTTT. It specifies CASSVQGRDTEAFF.

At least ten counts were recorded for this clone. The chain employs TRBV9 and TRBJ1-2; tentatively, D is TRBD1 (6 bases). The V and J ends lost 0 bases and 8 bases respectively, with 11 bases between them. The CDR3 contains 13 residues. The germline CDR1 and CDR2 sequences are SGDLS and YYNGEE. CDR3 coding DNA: TGTGCCAGCAGCGTAGGAGGGGGAGTGGGCTACACCTTC. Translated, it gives CASSVGGGVGYTF.

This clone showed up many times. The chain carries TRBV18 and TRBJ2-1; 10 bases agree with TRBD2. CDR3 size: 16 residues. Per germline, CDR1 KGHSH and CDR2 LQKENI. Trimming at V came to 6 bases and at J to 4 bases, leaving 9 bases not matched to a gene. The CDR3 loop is CASSTLAGEGYNEQFF. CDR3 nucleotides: TGTGCCAGCTCTACTCTAGCGGGAGAGGGGTACAATGAGCAGTTCTTC.

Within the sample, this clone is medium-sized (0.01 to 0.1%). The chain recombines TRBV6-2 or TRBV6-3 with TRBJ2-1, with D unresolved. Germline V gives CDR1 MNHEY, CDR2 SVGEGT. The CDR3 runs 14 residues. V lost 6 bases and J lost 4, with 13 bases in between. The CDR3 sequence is CASRPGPPYNEQFF. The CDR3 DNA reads TGTGCCAGCAGGCCCGGACCACCTTACAATGAGCAGTTCTTC.

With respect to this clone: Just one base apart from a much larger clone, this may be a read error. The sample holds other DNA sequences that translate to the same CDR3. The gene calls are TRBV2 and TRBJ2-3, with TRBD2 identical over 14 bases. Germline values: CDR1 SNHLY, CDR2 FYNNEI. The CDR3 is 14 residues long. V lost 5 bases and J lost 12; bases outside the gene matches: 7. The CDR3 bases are TGTGCCAGCAGTAAAGGACTAGCGGGAGGTACTCAGTATTTT. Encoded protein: CASSKGLAGGTQYF.

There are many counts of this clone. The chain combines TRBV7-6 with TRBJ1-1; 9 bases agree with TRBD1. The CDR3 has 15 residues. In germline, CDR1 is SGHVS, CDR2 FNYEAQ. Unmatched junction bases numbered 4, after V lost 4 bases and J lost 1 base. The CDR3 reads CASSSGQGPNTEAFF. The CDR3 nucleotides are TGTGCCAGCAGCTCCGGACAGGGGCCGAACACTGAAGCTTTCTTT.